The 11 T cell receptor beta chains given below trace back to one sample, sequenced in a study of T cells after yellow fever vaccination. MiXCR was run by TCRdb on the 5' RACE reads, yielding one entry per CDR3 protein. The table lists approximately 550,000 distinct CDR3 sequences, about 19% of them singletons. The sequencing here drew on PBMCs, taken 15 days after the yellow fever booster vaccination. The origin of the receptors is a man younger than 40 who received the YFV17D yellow fever vaccine.

CDR3 in DNA: TGTGCCAGCAGTTACGGCGGGACCCTCAATGAGCAGTTCTTC. Its translation: CASSYGGTLNEQFF. The rearrangement uses TRBV6-5 and TRBJ2-1, with D tentatively TRBD2 (6 bases). CDR1 and CDR2 (germline): MNHEY, SVGAGI. The V end was cut by 2 bases, the J end by 6 bases, with 11 bases between. This CDR3 region has 14 residues.

This clonotype was detected a few times. V and J are TRBV27 and TRBJ2-6; D unclear. Looked up from germline, CDR1 is MNHEY and CDR2 is SMNVEV (reference sequence). This CDR3 is 16 amino acids long. V lost 0 bases and J 0 bases, leaving 6 bases between the germline ends. CDR3 loop: CASSLSYGSGANVLTF. For the CDR3, the DNA is TGTGCCAGCAGTTTATCGTACGGCTCTGGGGCCAACGTCCTGACTTTC. The full variable domain, in which reference TRBV27 and TRBJ2-6 provide the parts outside the CDR3, is EAQVTQNPRYLITVTGKKLTVTCSQNMNHEYMSWYRQDPGLGLRQIYYSMNVEVTDKGDVPEGYKVSRKEKRNFPLILESPSPNQTSLYFCASSLSYGSGANVLTFGAGSRLTVL.

The genes are TRBV20-1 and TRBJ2-3; D may match TRBD1 or TRBD2 (6 bases each). V gave up 0 bases and J gave up 6 bases, with 13 bases separating them. This CDR3 spans 14 amino acids. Looked up from germline, CDR1 is DFQATT and CDR2 is SNEGSKA (reference sequence). The CDR3 DNA sequence: TGCAGTGCTAGAGAGGGGGCCGGGACTGATACGCAGTATTTT. Its translation is CSAREGAGTDTQYF.

The CDR3 coding sequence is TGCAGTGCCCTAAGCGGGAGGGAACAGACCGGGGAGCTGTTTTTT. Amino acids: CSALSGREQTGELFF. The chain is built from TRBV20-1 and TRBJ2-2, with TRBD2 matching over 10 bases. V was pared by 6 bases and J by 5 bases, with 9 bases of the junction left unmatched. This CDR3 spans 15 amino acids. Looked up from germline, CDR1 is DFQATT and CDR2 is SNEGSKA (reference sequence).

This clonotype has just a few counts. The chain employs TRBV9 and TRBJ1-2; D unresolved. The V gene lost 0 bases and the J gene lost 2 bases, with 11 bases spanning the gap. The CDR3 runs to 15 residues. Germline V gene sequence: CDR1 SGDLS, CDR2 YYNGEE. CDR3 protein: CASSVESHWNYGYTF. CDR3 DNA: TGTGCCAGCAGCGTAGAGTCCCATTGGAACTATGGCTACACCTTC.

This clonotype was picked up a small number of times. The J gene is TRBJ2-3, the V gene TRBV7-8; 12 positions match TRBD2. After removal of 1 base from V and 9 bases from J, the junction contained 8 bases not matched to a gene. The CDR3 is 16 amino acids. Germline V gene lookup returns CDR1 SGHVS and CDR2 FQNEAQ. CDR3 in amino acids: CASSLGGASGRGTQYF. The DNA of the CDR3 is TGTGCCAGCAGCTTAGGGGGGGCTAGCGGGAGGGGAACGCAGTATTTT.

This clonotype was counted at least ten times. This chain uses TRBV5-1 with TRBJ2-3; D remains ambiguous. CDR1 is SGHRS and CDR2 is YFSETQ in the germline V gene. V shed 0 bases and J shed 2 bases, with 7 bases lying between them. This CDR3 has 14 amino acids. DNA for the CDR3: TGCGCCAGCAGCTTGGAGTTTAACACAGATACGCAGTATTTT. It codes for CASSLEFNTDTQYF.

Only a few counts were recorded for this clonotype. The germline gene is not matched at one end of the junction; a read error may be the cause. The chain combines TRBV7-9 with TRBJ1-2, with D unresolved. CDR1 is SEHNR, CDR2 FQNEAQ, per germline (reference sequence). CDR3 length equals 12 residues. Here the CDR3 reads CASSLAGEQNPF. The DNA for the CDR3 is TGTGCCAGCAGCTTAGCTGGGGAACAGAACCCCTTC.

Written as DNA, the CDR3 is TGCAGTGCTTTGCGGGGCACAGATACGCAGTATTTT. It codes for CSALRGTDTQYF. The V call is TRBV20-1, the J call TRBJ2-3; D might be TRBD2 (5 bases). The CDR3 is 12 residues long. CDR1 is DFQATT, CDR2 SNEGSKA, per germline (reference sequence). V shed 5 bases and J shed 1 base, with 7 bases lying between them.

V is TRBV3-1 and J is TRBJ1-1; D is undetermined. Germline CDR1 LGHDT, CDR2 YNNKEL (reference sequence). The CDR3 is 15 amino acids. V lost 1 base, J lost 0 bases, and 9 bases lay in between. The CDR3: CASSQVASLNTEAFF. CDR3 in DNA: TGTGCCAGCAGCCAAGTTGCCTCTTTGAACACTGAAGCTTTCTTT. Full variable domain (missing parts from reference TRBV3-1 and TRBJ1-1): DTAVSQTPKYLVTQMGNDKSIKCEQNLGHDTMYWYKQDSKKFLKIMFSYNNKELIINETVPNRFSPKSPDKAHLNLHINSLELGDSAVYFCASSQVASLNTEAFFGQGTRLTVV.

This clonotype was counted a few times. The V call is TRBV20-1, the J call TRBJ2-7, with D hard to call. The CDR3 loop spans 14 amino acids. CDR1 DFQATT and CDR2 SNEGSKA come from the germline V gene (reference sequence). The CDR3 DNA is TGCAGCGCCAGACGTAGGCCAGGCGAGTACGAGCAGTACTTC. As protein: CSARRRPGEYEQYF.